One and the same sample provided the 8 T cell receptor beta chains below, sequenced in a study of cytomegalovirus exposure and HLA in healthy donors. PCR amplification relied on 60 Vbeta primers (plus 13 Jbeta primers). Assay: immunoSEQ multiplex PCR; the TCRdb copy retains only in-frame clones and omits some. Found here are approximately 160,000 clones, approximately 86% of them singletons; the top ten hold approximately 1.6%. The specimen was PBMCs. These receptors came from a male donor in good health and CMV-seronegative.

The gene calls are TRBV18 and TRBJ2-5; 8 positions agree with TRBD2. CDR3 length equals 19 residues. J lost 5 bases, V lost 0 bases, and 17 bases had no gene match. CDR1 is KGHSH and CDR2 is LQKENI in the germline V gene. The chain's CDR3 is CASSPPTHWREESMETQYF. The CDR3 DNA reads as TGTGCCAGCTCACCACCGACTCATTGGCGGGAGGAGTCGATGGAGACCCAGTACTTC. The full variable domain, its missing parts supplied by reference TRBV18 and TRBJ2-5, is NAGVMQNPRHLVRRRGQEARLRCSPMKGHSHVYWYRQLPEEGLKFMVYLQKENIIDESGMPKERFSAEFPKEGPSILRIQQVVRGDSAAYFCASSPPTHWREESMETQYFGPGTRLLVL.

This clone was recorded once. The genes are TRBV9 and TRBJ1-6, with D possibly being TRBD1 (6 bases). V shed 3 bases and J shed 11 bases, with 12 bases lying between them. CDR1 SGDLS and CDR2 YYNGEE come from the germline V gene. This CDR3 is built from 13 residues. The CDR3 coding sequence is TGTGCCAGCAGCGGCACCGACAGGACACCCCTCCACTTT. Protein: CASSGTDRTPLHF.

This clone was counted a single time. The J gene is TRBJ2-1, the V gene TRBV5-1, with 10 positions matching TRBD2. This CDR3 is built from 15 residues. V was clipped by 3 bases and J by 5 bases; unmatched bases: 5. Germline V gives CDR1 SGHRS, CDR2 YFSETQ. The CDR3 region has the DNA TGCGCCAGCAGCTCCAGGACTAGCGGCCACAATGAGCAGTTCTTC. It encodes CASSSRTSGHNEQFF.

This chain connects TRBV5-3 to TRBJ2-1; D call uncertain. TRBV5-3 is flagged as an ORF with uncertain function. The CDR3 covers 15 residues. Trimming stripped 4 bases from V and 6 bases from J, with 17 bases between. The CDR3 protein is CARSNGVPPRNEQFF. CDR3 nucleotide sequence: TGTGCCAGAAGCAATGGAGTACCCCCGCGCAATGAGCAGTTCTTC.

This CDR3 is CASSSGVRSNQPQHF. The CDR3 nucleotides are TGTGCCAGCAGCTCCGGGGTACGGAGCAATCAGCCCCAGCATTTT. The chain employs TRBV28 and TRBJ1-5; D call uncertain. CDR1 is MDHEN, CDR2 SYDVKM, per germline. With 6 bases removed from V and 1 base from J, the gap between germline ends came to 13 bases. This CDR3 comprises 15 residues.

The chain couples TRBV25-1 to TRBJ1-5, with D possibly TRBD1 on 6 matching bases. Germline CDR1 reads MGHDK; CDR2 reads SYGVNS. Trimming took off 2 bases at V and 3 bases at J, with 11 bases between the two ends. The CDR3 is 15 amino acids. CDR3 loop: CASSEGGRVNQPQHF. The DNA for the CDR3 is TGTGCCAGCAGTGAAGGGGGCAGGGTCAATCAGCCCCAGCATTTT.

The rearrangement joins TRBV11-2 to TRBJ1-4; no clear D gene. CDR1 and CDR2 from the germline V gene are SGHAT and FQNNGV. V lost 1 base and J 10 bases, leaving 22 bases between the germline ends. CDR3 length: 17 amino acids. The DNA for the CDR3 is TGTGCCAGCAGCTTAGGGTCTAATAGTGCGTTTCCCGGAAAACTGTTTTTT. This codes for CASSLGSNSAFPGKLFF.

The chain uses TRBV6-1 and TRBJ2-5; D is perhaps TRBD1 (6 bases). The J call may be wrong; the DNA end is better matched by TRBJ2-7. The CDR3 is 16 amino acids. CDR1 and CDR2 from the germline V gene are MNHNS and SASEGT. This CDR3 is CASSVSRGVGSYEQYF. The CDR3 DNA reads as TGTGCCAGCAGTGTGAGCAGGGGCGTAGGGAGCTACGAGCAGTACTTC.